These 9 T cell receptor beta chains were sequenced from one sample in a study of molecular identifiers for immune sequencing clone quantification. Each CDR3 protein gets one entry after TCRdb re-called the PCR reads with MiXCR. The sample lists around 82,000 distinct CDR3 sequences, roughly 20% occurring once. Sample: naive CD8+ T cells from blood, with Jurkat cell RNA spiked in. As for subset: FACS-sorted CD8+CD4-CCR7+CD45RA+ naive T cells. These TCRs come from a human donor in good health. Some libraries in this study had Jurkat cell RNA spiked in.

This clonotype was seen more than once but under ten times. Possible read error: a much larger clone is one base away. V gene TRBV7-8 combines with J gene TRBJ2-7; no reliable D call. The CDR3 spans 14 residues. Germline V gene lookup returns CDR1 SGHVS and CDR2 FQNEAQ. Trimming removed 6 bases from V and 2 bases from J, with 14 bases in between. The CDR3 loop reads CASRAYHDPYEQYF. The CDR3 DNA sequence: TGTGCCAGCAGGGCGTACCACGACCCCTACGAGCAGTACTTC.

This clonotype was seen many times. The CDR3 DNA follows: TGTGCCAGCAGCCCGACACGACTAGGCAGCACAGATACGCAGTATTTT. It codes for CASSPTRLGSTDTQYF. The chain uses TRBV13 and TRBJ2-3; D might be TRBD2 (6 bases). From germline, CDR1 is PRHDT and CDR2 FYEKMQ (reference sequence). The CDR3 totals 16 residues. V was trimmed by 5 bases and J by 0 bases, leaving 15 bases between them.

The CDR3 here is CASSGGTYQETQYF. In nucleotides, the CDR3 is TGTGCCAGTAGTGGGGGGACGTACCAAGAGACCCAGTACTTC. The genes are TRBV19 and TRBJ2-5, with D perhaps TRBD2 (6 bases). Trimming took off 5 bases at V and 0 bases at J, with 10 bases between the two ends. CDR1 LNHDA and CDR2 SQIVND come from the germline V gene (reference sequence). The CDR3 loop spans 14 amino acids.

This clonotype was recorded at least ten times. This rearrangement joins TRBV7-6 to TRBJ2-5; 7 nucleotides align to TRBD1. There are 14 residues in the CDR3. Trimming removed 3 bases from V and 0 bases from J; junction bases left unmatched: 1. The germline CDR1 and CDR2 sequences are SGHVS and FNYEAQ. This CDR3 is CASSFGQDQETQYF. The DNA for the CDR3 is TGTGCCAGCAGCTTCGGACAGGACCAAGAGACCCAGTACTTC.

In this sample, this clonotype turned up many times. The chain is built from TRBV20-1 and TRBJ2-7, with a tentative D call TRBD2 (6 bases). The CDR3 has 14 amino acids. Trimming removed 0 bases at V and 6 bases at J, with 15 bases between. Germline CDR1 reads DFQATT; CDR2 reads SNEGSKA (reference sequence). For the CDR3, the DNA is TGCAGTGCTAGAGATCCTGAGGGAGGATCCGAGCAGTACTTC. This gives the protein CSARDPEGGSEQYF.

With respect to this clonotype: This could be a read error, since a much larger clone is one nucleotide away. The J gene is TRBJ1-2, the V gene TRBV5-4, with no clear D. V dropped 4 bases and J dropped 4 bases, with 11 bases sitting between them. Germline CDR1 is SGHNT and CDR2 is YYREEE (reference sequence). This CDR3 has 13 amino acids. CDR3 amino acids: CASSLKGGYGYTF. The CDR3 nucleotides read TGTGCCAGCAGCCTCAAGGGCGGCTATGGCTACACCTTC.

In its sample, this clonotype was seen many times. The V and J genes are TRBV18 and TRBJ1-4; D is perhaps TRBD1 (5 bases). The CDR3 extends over 15 amino acids. V was shortened by 6 bases and J by 0 bases, with 11 bases between the two germline ends. The germline CDR1 and CDR2 sequences are KGHSH and LQKENI. The CDR3 region is CASSPGHPTNEKLFF. CDR3 DNA sequence: TGTGCCAGCTCCCCAGGACATCCAACTAATGAAAAACTGTTTTTT. Full variable domain (rest looked up from reference TRBV18 and TRBJ1-4): NAGVMQNPRHLVRRRGQEARLRCSPMKGHSHVYWYRQLPEEGLKFMVYLQKENIIDESGMPKERFSAEFPKEGPSILRIQQVVRGDSAAYFCASSPGHPTNEKLFFGSGTQLSVL.

The V gene is TRBV6-2 or TRBV6-3, the J gene TRBJ2-7; 11 bases align to TRBD2. Trimming took 6 bases from V and 6 from J; bases not matched to a gene: 10. This CDR3 region has 15 residues. CDR1 and CDR2 from the germline V gene are MNHEY and SVGEGT. CDR3 DNA: TGTGCCAGCAGCCTATCGACTAGCGGGAAAGGCGAGCAGTACTTC. As protein: CASSLSTSGKGEQYF.

This clonotype has only a few counts. This sequence may be a read error, since a much larger clone differs from it by one base. Lacking the conserved final phenylalanine or tryptophan, this CDR3 likely reflects a read error. This chain joins TRBV7-9 and TRBJ2-7; no firm D call. Germline V gene lookup returns CDR1 SEHNR and CDR2 FQNEAQ (reference sequence). The CDR3 runs 15 residues. V dropped 4 bases and J dropped 3 bases, with 16 bases sitting between them. CDR3 bases: TGTGCCAGCAGCTCCAGCCGGAACCTAGACTACGAGCAGTACTCC. Amino acids: CASSSSRNLDYEQYS.